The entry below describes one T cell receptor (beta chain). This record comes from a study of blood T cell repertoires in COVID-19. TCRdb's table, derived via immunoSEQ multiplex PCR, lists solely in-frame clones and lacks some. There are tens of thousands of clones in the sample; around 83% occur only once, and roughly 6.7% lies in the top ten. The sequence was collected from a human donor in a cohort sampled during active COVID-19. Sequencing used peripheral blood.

This CDR3 is CAWSVAQGAAGELFF. The CDR3 nucleotides read TGTGCCTGGAGTGTAGCACAGGGGGCCGCCGGGGAGCTGTTTTTT. The chain links TRBV30 to TRBJ2-2; 9 nucleotides agree with TRBD1. J was trimmed by 6 bases and V by 0 bases; bases with no gene match: 5. The CDR3 spans 15 residues. Per germline, CDR1 GTSNPN and CDR2 SVGIG (reference sequence).